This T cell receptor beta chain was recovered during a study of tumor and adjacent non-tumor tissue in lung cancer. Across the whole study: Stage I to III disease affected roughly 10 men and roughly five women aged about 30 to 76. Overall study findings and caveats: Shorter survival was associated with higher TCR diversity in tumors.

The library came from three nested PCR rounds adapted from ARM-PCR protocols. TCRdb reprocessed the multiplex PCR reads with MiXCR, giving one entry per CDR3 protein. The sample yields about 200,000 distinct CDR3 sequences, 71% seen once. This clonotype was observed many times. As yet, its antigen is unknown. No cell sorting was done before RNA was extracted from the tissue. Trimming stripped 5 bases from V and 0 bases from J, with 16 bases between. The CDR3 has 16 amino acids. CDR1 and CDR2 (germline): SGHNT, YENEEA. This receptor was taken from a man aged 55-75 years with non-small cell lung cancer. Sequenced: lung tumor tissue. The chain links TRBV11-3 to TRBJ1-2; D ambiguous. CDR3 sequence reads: CASSPGQAASNYGYTF. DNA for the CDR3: TGTGCCAGCAGCCCCGGGCAGGCCGCATCTAACTATGGCTACACCTTC.